This T cell receptor (beta chain) originates from a study of blood T cell repertoires in COVID-19. Sequencing used immunoSEQ multiplex PCR; TCRdb keeps in-frame clones, though not all of them. The data hold 210,000 or so clones, with more than 80% observed a single time. V lost 0 bases and J lost 14; bases outside the gene matches: 15. The CDR3 runs to 16 residues. Germline V lookup: CDR1 SGHAT, CDR2 FQNNGV. The receptor's source is a man aged 25 to 45 with COVID-19, enrolled during active disease. Sequencing used peripheral blood. V usage is TRBV11-2 and J usage is TRBJ2-3; 9 bases line up with TRBD2. The CDR3 spells CASSLDSVLAGRRRYF. Written as DNA, the CDR3 is TGTGCCAGCAGCTTAGATTCTGTGCTAGCGGGGAGACGTCGGTATTTT.